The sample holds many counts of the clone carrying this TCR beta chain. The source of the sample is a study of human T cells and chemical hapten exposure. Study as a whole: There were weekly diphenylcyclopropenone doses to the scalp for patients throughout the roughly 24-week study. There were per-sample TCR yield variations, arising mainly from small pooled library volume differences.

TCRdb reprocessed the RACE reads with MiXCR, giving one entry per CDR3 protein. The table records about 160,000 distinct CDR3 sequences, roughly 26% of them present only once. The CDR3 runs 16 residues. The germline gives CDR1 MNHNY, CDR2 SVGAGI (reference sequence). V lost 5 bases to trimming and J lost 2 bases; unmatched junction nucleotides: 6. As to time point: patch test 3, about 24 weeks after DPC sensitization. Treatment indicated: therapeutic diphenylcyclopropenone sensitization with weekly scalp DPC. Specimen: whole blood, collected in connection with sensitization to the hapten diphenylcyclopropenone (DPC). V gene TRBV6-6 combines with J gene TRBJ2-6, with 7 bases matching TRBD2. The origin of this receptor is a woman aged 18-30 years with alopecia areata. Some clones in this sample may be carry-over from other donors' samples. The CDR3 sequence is CASSPGLVPGANVLTF. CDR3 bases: TGTGCCAGCAGTCCAGGACTAGTCCCTGGGGCCAACGTCCTGACTTTC.